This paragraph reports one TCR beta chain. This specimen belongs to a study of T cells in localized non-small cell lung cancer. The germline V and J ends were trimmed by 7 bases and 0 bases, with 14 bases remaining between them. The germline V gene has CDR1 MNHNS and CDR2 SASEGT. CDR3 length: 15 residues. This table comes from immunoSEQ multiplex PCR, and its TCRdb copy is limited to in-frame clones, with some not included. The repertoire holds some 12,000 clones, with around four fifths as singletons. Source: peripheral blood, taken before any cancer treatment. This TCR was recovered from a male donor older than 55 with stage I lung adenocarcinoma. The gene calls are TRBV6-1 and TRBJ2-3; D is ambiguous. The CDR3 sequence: CASNRAPYSTDTQYF. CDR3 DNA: TGTGCCAGCAACCGAGCGCCTTATAGCACAGATACGCAGTATTTT.